This T cell receptor (beta chain) was sequenced during a study of T-cell memory formation after mild COVID-19. General study points: Clones which contracted sat mainly in CM and EM if CD4+, and in EMRA if CD8+. Contracting clones from day 15 to 85 showed balanced CD4/CD8; later expanders favored CD4+.

The CDR3 contains 15 residues. Germline V gene data show CDR1 as SGDLS and CDR2 as YYNGEE. V was cut by 1 base and J by 4 bases, with 14 bases left in between. Remarks on this clonotype: Its specificity is not known.

5'RACE primed at constant segments yielded TCR alpha and TCR beta cDNA libraries bearing sample barcodes and UMIs. One entry per CDR3 protein results from TCRdb running MiXCR on the 5' RACE reads. The sample carries 80,000 to 90,000 distinct CDR3 sequences, roughly 25% recorded once. The TCR comes from a man younger than 35 who had mild COVID-19 (a few samples of this study predate the infection). Cell type and time point are not known. Specimen: PBMCs or a T cell subset sorted from them (not recorded which). The chain carries TRBV9 and TRBJ1-1; D is undetermined. CDR3 DNA sequence: TGTGCCAGCAGCGTAAGTCCCGCAGCGATCACTGAAGCTTTCTTT. It encodes CASSVSPAAITEAFF.